Listed below are T cell receptor beta chains from one sample, sequenced in a study of T cells after somatic rescue of genetic block. Here immunoSEQ multiplex PCR was the method, and the copy in TCRdb shows in-frame clones only, minus some. The sample lists more than 65,000 clones, about nine tenths occurring once. Sequencing was done on a sample of peripheral blood mononuclear cells (PBMCs). These receptors all come from a man aged 30-40 years. Both conserved end residues are part of each CDR3. D genes are given only for firm matches. The listing skips clone size in some rows; elsewhere it reads once, few, many or a size class.

v_gene: TRBV27; d_gene: NA; abundance: once; j_gene: TRBJ1-5; CDR3nt: TGTGCCAGCAGACGAGGTGCCTATAGCAATCAGCCCCAGCATTTT; CDR3aa: CASRRGAYSNQPQHF
v_gene: TRBV30; d_gene: NA; abundance: NA; j_gene: TRBJ2-3; CDR3nt: TGTGCCTGGAGTGAGGGGACCGCGAGCGGTACGCAGTATTTT; CDR3aa: CAWSEGTASGTQYF
v_gene: TRBV5-1; d_gene: NA; abundance: NA; j_gene: TRBJ2-3; CDR3nt: TGCGCCAGCAGCTTGGGGAAGAGCACAGATACGCAGTATTTT; CDR3aa: CASSLGKSTDTQYF
v_gene: TRBV4-3; d_gene: TRBD2; abundance: once; j_gene: TRBJ2-1; CDR3nt: TGCGCCAGCAGCCAAAGGGCGGGAGGGCCTGGGGATGAGCAGTTCTTC; CDR3aa: CASSQRAGGPGDEQFF
v_gene: TRBV5-4; d_gene: NA; abundance: once; j_gene: TRBJ2-7; CDR3nt: TGTGCCAGCAGCTTGGGCGTGGGGTCCTACGAGCAGTACTTC; CDR3aa: CASSLGVGSYEQYF
v_gene: TRBV19; d_gene: NA; abundance: NA; j_gene: TRBJ2-7; CDR3nt: TGTGCCAGTAGTATACGTGCAGGGATGAGCGACGAGCAGTACTTC; CDR3aa: CASSIRAGMSDEQYF
v_gene: TRBV6-6; d_gene: NA; abundance: NA; j_gene: TRBJ1-6; CDR3nt: TGTGCCAGCAGTTACTCAGGCACAACCGAATCCCCCCTCCACTTT; CDR3aa: CASSYSGTTESPLHF
v_gene: TRBV28; d_gene: NA; abundance: NA; j_gene: TRBJ2-7; CDR3nt: TGTGCCAGCAGTTTTACGGGCCCCTACGAGCAGTACTTC; CDR3aa: CASSFTGPYEQYF
v_gene: TRBV7-2; d_gene: TRBD2; abundance: NA; j_gene: TRBJ2-7; CDR3nt: TGTGCCAGCAGCCCACGTGCGGGAGGGCCTTATTACGAGCAGTACTTC; CDR3aa: CASSPRAGGPYYEQYF
v_gene: TRBV5-1; d_gene: NA; abundance: NA; j_gene: TRBJ2-1; CDR3nt: TGCGCCAGCAGCGCCGCCGCAGGGTGGGCTTACAATGAGCAGTTCTTC; CDR3aa: CASSAAAGWAYNEQFF
v_gene: TRBV5-6; d_gene: TRBD1; abundance: once; j_gene: TRBJ2-7; CDR3nt: TGTGCCAGCAGCTACCGGGACAGGGAGTACGAGCAGTACTTC; CDR3aa: CASSYRDREYEQYF
v_gene: TRBV19; d_gene: NA; abundance: NA; j_gene: TRBJ2-3; CDR3nt: TGTGCCAGTAGTATGAGGGATACAGATACGCAGTATTTT; CDR3aa: CASSMRDTDTQYF
v_gene: TRBV29-1; d_gene: NA; abundance: NA; j_gene: TRBJ2-7; CDR3nt: TGCAGCGTTGAGGCTACAGGTCAAGCCTACGAGCAGTACTTC; CDR3aa: CSVEATGQAYEQYF
v_gene: TRBV2; d_gene: NA; abundance: NA; j_gene: TRBJ1-6; CDR3nt: TGTGCCACCGCAGGGGTAAATAATTCACCCCTCCACTTT; CDR3aa: CATAGVNNSPLHF
v_gene: TRBV27; d_gene: NA; abundance: NA; j_gene: TRBJ2-2; CDR3nt: TGTGCCAGCAGTCCCTCGACCCGGACCACCGGGGAGCTGTTTTTT; CDR3aa: CASSPSTRTTGELFF